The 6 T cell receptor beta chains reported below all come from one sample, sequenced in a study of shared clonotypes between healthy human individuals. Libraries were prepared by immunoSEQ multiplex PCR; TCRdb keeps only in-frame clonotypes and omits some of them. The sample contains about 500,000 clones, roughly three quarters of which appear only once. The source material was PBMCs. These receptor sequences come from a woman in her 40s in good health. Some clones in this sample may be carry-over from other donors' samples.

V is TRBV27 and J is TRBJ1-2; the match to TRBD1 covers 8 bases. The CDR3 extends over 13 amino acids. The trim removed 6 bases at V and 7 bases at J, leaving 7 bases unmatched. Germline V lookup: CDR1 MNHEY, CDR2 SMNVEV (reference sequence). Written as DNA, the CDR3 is TGTGCCAGCAGAACTAGACAGGGGTTTGGCTACACCTTC. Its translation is CASRTRQGFGYTF.

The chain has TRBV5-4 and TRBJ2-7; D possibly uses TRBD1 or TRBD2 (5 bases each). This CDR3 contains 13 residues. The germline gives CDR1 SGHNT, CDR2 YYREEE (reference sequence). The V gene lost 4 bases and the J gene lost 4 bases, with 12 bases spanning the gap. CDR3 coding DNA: TGTGCCAGCAGCCCCGGGGCCGGGTACGAGCAGTACTTC. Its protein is CASSPGAGYEQYF.

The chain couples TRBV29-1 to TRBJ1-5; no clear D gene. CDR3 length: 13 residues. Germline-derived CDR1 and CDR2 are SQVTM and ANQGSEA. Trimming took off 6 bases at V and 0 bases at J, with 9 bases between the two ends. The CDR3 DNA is TGCAGCGTGAAAGACGGTAGCAATCAGCCCCAGCATTTT. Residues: CSVKDGSNQPQHF.

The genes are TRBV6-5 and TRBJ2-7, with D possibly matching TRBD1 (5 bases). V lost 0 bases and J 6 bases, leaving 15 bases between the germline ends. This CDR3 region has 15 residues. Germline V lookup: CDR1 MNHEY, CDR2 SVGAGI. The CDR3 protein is CASSYSMSGQGEQYF. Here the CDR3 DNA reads TGTGCCAGCAGTTACTCAATGTCAGGGCAAGGCGAGCAGTACTTC.

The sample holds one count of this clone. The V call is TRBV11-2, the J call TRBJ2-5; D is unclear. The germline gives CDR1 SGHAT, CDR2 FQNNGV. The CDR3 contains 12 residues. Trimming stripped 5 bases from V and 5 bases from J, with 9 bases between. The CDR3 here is CASSRTGETQYF. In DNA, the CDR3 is TGTGCCAGCAGCCGAACGGGCGAGACCCAGTACTTC.

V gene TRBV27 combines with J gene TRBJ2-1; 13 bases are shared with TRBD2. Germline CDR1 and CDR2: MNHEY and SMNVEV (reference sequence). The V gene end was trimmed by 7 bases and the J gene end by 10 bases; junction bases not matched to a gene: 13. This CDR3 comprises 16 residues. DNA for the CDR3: TGTGCCAGCAACCCGACTAGCGGGAGGCCAGGGAGGGAGCAGTTCTTC. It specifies CASNPTSGRPGREQFF.